The TCR beta chain under discussion was sequenced for a study of graft-versus-host responses after intestinal transplantation. Germline V CDR1 and CDR2: LGHNT, FRNRAP. The CDR3 runs 14 residues. The V and J ends lost 2 bases and 0 bases respectively, with 6 bases between them. TCRdb keeps only in-frame clones here, not all; method: immunoSEQ multiplex PCR. The data hold around 97,000 clones, with around nine tenths observed a single time. Details on this clone: Its antigen is not known.

Sample: unstimulated CD8+ T cells sorted from spleen or lymph node cells, taken before intestinal transplant. The gene calls are TRBV12-5 and TRBJ2-3, with a weak D call TRBD2 (5 bases). The sequence derives from a human donor who received an intestinal transplant. For the CDR3, the DNA is TGTGCTAGTGGTTTGCGGACTAGCACAGATACGCAGTATTTT. Encoded protein: CASGLRTSTDTQYF.